Below are 14 T cell receptor beta chains sequenced from a single sample in a study of T cells in Graves' hyperthyroidism and ophthalmopathy. Amplified TCR beta CDR3 regions derived from RNA transcripts. With the HTBI primer set, the TCR CDR3 went through a first round of RT-PCR. MiXCR, run by TCRdb on the multiplex PCR reads, gives a single entry per CDR3 protein. The data hold 450,000 to 650,000 distinct CDR3 sequences, with around 21% observed a single time. The material sequenced was blood. Every receptor here comes from a man younger than 35 with Graves' hyperthyroidism.

This clonotype has a count of ten or more. The chain couples TRBV10-3 to TRBJ2-5, with 7 nucleotides matching TRBD2. Germline lookup yields CDR1 ENHRY and CDR2 SYGVKD. The length of the CDR3 is 15 residues. V dropped 2 bases and J dropped 3; count of bases not matched to a gene: 6. The chain's CDR3 is CAISEPSGRKETQYF. The CDR3 nucleotides read TGTGCCATCAGTGAGCCTAGCGGACGAAAAGAGACCCAGTACTTC.

This clonotype was found many times. CDR3 in amino acids: CASSQAAGESYEQYF. In nucleotides, the CDR3 is TGCGCCAGCAGCCAAGCAGCAGGGGAGTCCTACGAGCAGTACTTC. The chain carries TRBV4-1 and TRBJ2-7; D perhaps matches TRBD1 (6 bases). CDR1 and CDR2 from the germline V gene are MGHRA and YSYEKL. V was clipped by 1 base and J by 1 base, with 11 bases between them. The CDR3 sequence is 15 residues long.

This clonotype has just a few counts. The chain has TRBV30 and TRBJ1-1, with D possibly matching TRBD1 (6 bases). CDR1 is GTSNPN, CDR2 SVGIG, per germline (reference sequence). V lost 0 bases to trimming and J lost 0 bases, with 14 bases between them. The CDR3 spans 16 residues. DNA for the CDR3: TGTGCCTGGAGTGTAATCTTAAGGGGGATGAACACTGAAGCTTTCTTT. Protein product: CAWSVILRGMNTEAFF.

This clonotype was detected a few times. This chain connects TRBV28 to TRBJ1-6, with D perhaps matching TRBD1 (5 bases). CDR1 and CDR2 from the germline V gene are MDHEN and SYDVKM. The ends were cut back, 5 bases at V and 11 bases at J, with 16 bases in the middle. The CDR3 has 14 amino acids. CDR3 amino acids: CASSTAGRLAPLHF. In DNA form, the CDR3 reads TGTGCCAGCAGTACCGCAGGGCGCTTAGCACCCCTCCACTTT. Complete variable domain (other parts from reference TRBV28 and TRBJ1-6): DVKVTQSSRYLVKRTGEKVFLECVQDMDHENMFWYRQDPGLGLRLIYFSYDVKMKEKGDIPEGYSVSREKKERFSLILESASTNQTSMYLCASSTAGRLAPLHFGNGTRLTVT.

In its sample, this clonotype was seen many times. This sequence joins TRBV2 and TRBJ1-5; D not certain. The CDR3 has 14 residues. Trimming stripped 2 bases from V and 0 bases from J, with 5 bases between. Germline CDR1 is SNHLY and CDR2 is FYNNEI. The chain's CDR3 is CASSEPDSNQPQHF. DNA for the CDR3: TGTGCCAGCAGTGAACCGGATAGCAATCAGCCCCAGCATTTT.

CDR3 in DNA: TGTGCCAGCAGCTTTACAGGTTTTGGTGGCTACACCTTC. It yields the protein CASSFTGFGGYTF. This rearrangement joins TRBV28 to TRBJ1-2; perhaps TRBD1 as D (5 bases). With 6 bases removed from V and 7 bases from J, the gap between germline ends came to 15 bases. Germline lookup yields CDR1 MDHEN and CDR2 SYDVKM. The CDR3 has 13 residues.

This clonotype was recorded at least ten times. The DNA for the CDR3 is TGTGCCAGCAGCGCTGCCAGCAAAGACTATGGCTACACCTTC. Residues: CASSAASKDYGYTF. J is TRBJ1-2 and V is TRBV7-9; D is uncertain. CDR3 length equals 14 residues. Trimming removed 5 bases from V and 3 bases from J, with 13 bases in between. The germline V gene encodes CDR1 SEHNR and CDR2 FQNEAQ (reference sequence).

This clonotype was picked up many times. The chain employs TRBV28 and TRBJ1-5; the match to TRBD1 covers 9 bases. Unmatched junction bases numbered 8, after V lost 4 bases and J lost 4 bases. This CDR3 spans 16 amino acids. Germline V lookup: CDR1 MDHEN, CDR2 SYDVKM. CDR3 loop: CASSSPGQGTNQPQHF. DNA of the CDR3: TGTGCCAGCAGTTCTCCGGGACAGGGAACGAATCAGCCCCAGCATTTT.

This clonotype was seen only a few times. This rearrangement joins TRBV12-3 or TRBV12-4 to TRBJ2-4; perhaps D is TRBD1 or TRBD2 (7 bases each). The germline V and J ends were trimmed by 8 bases and 9 bases, with 23 bases remaining between them. This CDR3 has 15 amino acids. The CDR3: CASHPSGGPGGIQYF. Here the CDR3 DNA reads TGTGCCAGCCATCCTTCCGGGGGGCCAGGGGGCATTCAGTACTTC.

This clonotype has a handful of counts. The CDR3 DNA follows: TGTGCCAGTACCGAGGGGGGCACCGGGGAGCTGTTTTTT. Protein: CASTEGGTGELFF. V is TRBV19 and J is TRBJ2-2, with D perhaps matching TRBD1 or TRBD2 (6 bases each). In germline, CDR1 is LNHDA, CDR2 SQIVND (reference sequence). This CDR3 is 13 amino acids long. Trimming pared 7 bases from V and 4 bases from J, leaving 10 bases between.

V is TRBV7-6 and J is TRBJ1-3; 8 nucleotides line up with TRBD1. CDR1 SGHVS and CDR2 FNYEAQ come from the germline V gene. CDR3 length: 16 amino acids. The V segment lost 4 bases and the J segment 7 bases; nucleotides outside the gene matches: 12. CDR3 loop: CASSYTVDRGGNTIYF. The CDR3 DNA sequence: TGTGCCAGCAGCTATACAGTCGACAGGGGCGGGAACACCATATATTTT.

This clonotype was detected ten times or more. The rearrangement links TRBV19 to TRBJ1-1; 10 bases line up with TRBD1. The CDR3 extends over 15 amino acids. Germline values: CDR1 LNHDA, CDR2 SQIVND (reference sequence). The V and J ends lost 9 bases and 0 bases, in that order; junction bases with no gene match: 7. The CDR3 spells CASQLGQGMNTEAFF. The CDR3 coding sequence is TGTGCCAGCCAGCTGGGACAGGGGATGAACACTGAAGCTTTCTTT.

This clonotype was seen at least ten times. The V gene is TRBV6-5, the J gene TRBJ1-2; the D gene is possibly TRBD1 (6 bases). The CDR3 is 17 residues long. Per germline, CDR1 MNHEY and CDR2 SVGAGI. V shed 2 bases and J shed 5 bases, with 21 bases lying between them. The CDR3 here is CASSYAFGGSGQYGYTF. CDR3 bases: TGTGCCAGCAGTTACGCTTTTGGGGGCAGCGGACAGTATGGCTACACCTTC.

This clonotype was counted at least ten times. The chain employs TRBV30 and TRBJ1-3; D is ambiguous. The V end was cut by 4 bases, the J end by 8 bases, with 6 bases between. The germline gives CDR1 GTSNPN, CDR2 SVGIG (reference sequence). There are 10 residues in the CDR3. The CDR3 DNA sequence: TGTGCCTGGATCGGAGACACCATATATTTT. Amino acid sequence: CAWIGDTIYF.